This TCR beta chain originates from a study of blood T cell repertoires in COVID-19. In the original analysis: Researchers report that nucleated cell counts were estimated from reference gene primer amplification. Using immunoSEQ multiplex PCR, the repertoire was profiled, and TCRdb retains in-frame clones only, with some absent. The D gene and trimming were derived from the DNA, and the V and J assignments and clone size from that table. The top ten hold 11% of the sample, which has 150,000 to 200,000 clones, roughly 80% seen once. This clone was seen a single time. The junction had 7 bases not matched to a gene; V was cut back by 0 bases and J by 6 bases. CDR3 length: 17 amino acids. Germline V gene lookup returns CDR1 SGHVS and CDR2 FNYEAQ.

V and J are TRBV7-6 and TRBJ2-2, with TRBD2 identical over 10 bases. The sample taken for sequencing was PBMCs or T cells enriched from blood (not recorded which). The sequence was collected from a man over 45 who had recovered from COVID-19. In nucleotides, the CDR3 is TGTGCCAGCAGCTTAGCCCTAGCGGGAGAACGAGCCGGGGAGCTGTTTTTT. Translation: CASSLALAGERAGELFF.